This TCR beta chain was documented in a study of T cell changes during pregnancy in multiple sclerosis. Trimming left V 1 base short and J 4 bases short, with 7 bases between. The germline V gene encodes CDR1 SGHVS and CDR2 FQNEAQ. The CDR3 extends over 14 amino acids. TCRdb's table, derived via immunoSEQ multiplex PCR, lists solely in-frame clones and lacks some. This sample has some 37,000 clones; roughly 92% occur once, and the top ten carry approximately 0.81%. This TCR was recovered from a female donor with multiple sclerosis, enrolled in a pregnancy study. The J gene is TRBJ2-2, the V gene TRBV7-8; TRBD1 is a possible D gene (6 bases). The sample consisted of CD4+ T cells from peripheral blood mononuclear cells, taken before pregnancy. The CDR3: CASSLGGGTGELFF. The CDR3 DNA reads TGTGCCAGCAGCTTAGGAGGGGGCACCGGGGAGCTGTTTTTT.